The clone carrying this T cell receptor beta chain was counted a few times. This record belongs to a study of T cells after yellow fever vaccination. From the 5' RACE reads, TCRdb called clonotypes with MiXCR, one entry per CDR3 protein. The profile shows about 170,000 distinct CDR3 sequences, 9.5% to 11% of them singletons. The starting material was CD8+ T cells sorted from PBMCs, obtained 15 days after the yellow fever booster vaccination. The sequence was collected from a man aged 18 to 29 who received the YFV17D yellow fever vaccine.

The chain's CDR3 is CASSPGTGTYEQYF. Here the CDR3 DNA reads TGTGCCAGCAGCCCCGGGACAGGGACCTACGAGCAGTACTTC. J is TRBJ2-7 and V is TRBV3-1; TRBD1 agrees at 9 bases. Germline V gene lookup returns CDR1 LGHDT and CDR2 YNNKEL (reference sequence). The V gene end was trimmed by 4 bases and the J gene end by 2 bases; junction bases not matched to a gene: 3. The CDR3 spans 14 residues.